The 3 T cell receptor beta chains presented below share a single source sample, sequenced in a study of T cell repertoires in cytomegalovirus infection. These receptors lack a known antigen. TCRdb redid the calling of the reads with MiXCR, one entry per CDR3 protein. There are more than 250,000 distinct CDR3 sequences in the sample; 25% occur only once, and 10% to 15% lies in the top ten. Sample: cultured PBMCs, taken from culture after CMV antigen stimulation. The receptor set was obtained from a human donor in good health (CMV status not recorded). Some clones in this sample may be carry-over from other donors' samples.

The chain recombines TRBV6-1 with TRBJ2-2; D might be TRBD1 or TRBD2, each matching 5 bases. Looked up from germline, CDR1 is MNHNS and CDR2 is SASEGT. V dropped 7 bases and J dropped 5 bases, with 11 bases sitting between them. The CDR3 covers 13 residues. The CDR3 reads CASMGEQTGELFF. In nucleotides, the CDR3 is TGTGCCAGCATGGGGGAGCAGACCGGGGAGCTGTTTTTT.

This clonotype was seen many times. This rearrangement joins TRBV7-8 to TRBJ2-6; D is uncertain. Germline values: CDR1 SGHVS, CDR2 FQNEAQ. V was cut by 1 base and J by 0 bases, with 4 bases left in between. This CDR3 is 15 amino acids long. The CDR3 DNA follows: TGTGCCAGCAGCTTAGACTCCTCTGGGGCCAACGTCCTGACTTTC. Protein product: CASSLDSSGANVLTF.

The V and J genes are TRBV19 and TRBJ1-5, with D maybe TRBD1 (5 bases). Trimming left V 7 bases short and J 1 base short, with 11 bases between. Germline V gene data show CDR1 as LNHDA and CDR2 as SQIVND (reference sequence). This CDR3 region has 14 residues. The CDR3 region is CASTTGLSNQPQHF. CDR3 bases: TGTGCCAGTACTACAGGCTTAAGCAATCAGCCCCAGCATTTT.